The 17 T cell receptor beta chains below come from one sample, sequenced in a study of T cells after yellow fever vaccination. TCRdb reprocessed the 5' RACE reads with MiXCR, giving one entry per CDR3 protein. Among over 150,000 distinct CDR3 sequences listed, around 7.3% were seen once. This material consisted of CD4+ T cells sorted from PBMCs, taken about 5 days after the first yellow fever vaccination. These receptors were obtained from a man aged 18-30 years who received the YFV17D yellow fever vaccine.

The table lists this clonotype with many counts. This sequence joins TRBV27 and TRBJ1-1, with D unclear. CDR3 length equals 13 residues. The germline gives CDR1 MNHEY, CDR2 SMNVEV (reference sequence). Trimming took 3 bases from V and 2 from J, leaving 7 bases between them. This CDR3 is CASSFKYNTEAFF. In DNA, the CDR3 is TGTGCCAGCAGTTTTAAGTATAACACTGAAGCTTTCTTT.

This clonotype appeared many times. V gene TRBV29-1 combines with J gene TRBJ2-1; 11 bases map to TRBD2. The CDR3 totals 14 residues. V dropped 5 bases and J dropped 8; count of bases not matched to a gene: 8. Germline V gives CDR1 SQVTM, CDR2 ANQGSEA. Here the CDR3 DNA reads TGCAGCGTTAATAGCGGGGGGGCTTGGGATGAGCAGTTCTTC. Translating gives CSVNSGGAWDEQFF.

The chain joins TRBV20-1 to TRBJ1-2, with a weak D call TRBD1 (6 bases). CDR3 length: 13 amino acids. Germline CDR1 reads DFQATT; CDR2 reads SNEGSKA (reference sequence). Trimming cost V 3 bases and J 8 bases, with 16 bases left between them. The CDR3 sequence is CSASLPGAGGYTF. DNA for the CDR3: TGCAGTGCTAGTCTCCCAGGGGCCGGAGGCTACACCTTC.

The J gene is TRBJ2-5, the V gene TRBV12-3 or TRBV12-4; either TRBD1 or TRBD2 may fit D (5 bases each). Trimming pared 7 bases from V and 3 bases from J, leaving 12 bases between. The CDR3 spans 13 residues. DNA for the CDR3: TGTGCCAGCATACCCGGGGCCGAAGAGACCCAGTACTTC. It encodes CASIPGAEETQYF.

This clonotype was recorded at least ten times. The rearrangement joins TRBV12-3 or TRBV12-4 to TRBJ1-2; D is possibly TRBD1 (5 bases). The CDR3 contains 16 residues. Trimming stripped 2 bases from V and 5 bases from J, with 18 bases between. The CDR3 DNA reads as TGTGCCAGCAGTTTACCACGGGGCGCCGATGGATATGGCTACACCTTC. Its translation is CASSLPRGADGYGYTF.

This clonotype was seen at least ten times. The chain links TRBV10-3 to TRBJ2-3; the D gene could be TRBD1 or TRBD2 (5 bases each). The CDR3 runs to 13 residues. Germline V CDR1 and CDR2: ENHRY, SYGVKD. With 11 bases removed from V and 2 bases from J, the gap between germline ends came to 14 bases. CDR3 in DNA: TGTGCCGCCCGGGACCTTAACACAGATACGCAGTATTTT. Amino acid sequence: CAARDLNTDTQYF.

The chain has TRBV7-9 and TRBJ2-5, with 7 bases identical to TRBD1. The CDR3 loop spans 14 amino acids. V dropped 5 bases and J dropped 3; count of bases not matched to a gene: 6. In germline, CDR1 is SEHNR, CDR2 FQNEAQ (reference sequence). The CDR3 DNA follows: TGTGCCAGCAGCCTCTTTGGACAGGAAGAGACCCAGTACTTC. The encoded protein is CASSLFGQEETQYF.

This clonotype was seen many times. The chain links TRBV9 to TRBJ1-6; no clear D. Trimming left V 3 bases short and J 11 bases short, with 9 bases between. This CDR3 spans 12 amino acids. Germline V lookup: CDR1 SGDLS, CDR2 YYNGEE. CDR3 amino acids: CASSGRQTPLHF. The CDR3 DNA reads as TGTGCCAGCAGCGGTAGGCAGACACCCCTCCACTTT.

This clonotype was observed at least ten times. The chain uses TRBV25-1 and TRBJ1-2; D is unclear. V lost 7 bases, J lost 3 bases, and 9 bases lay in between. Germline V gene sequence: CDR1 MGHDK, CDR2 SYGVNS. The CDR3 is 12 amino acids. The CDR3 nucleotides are TGTGCCAGCAATACCGGGGACTATGGCTACACCTTC. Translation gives CASNTGDYGYTF.

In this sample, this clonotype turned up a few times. CDR3 residues: CASSLVSGGGADTQYF. DNA of the CDR3: TGCGCCAGCAGCTTGGTTAGCGGGGGTGGAGCAGATACGCAGTATTTT. The chain carries TRBV5-1 and TRBJ2-3; 9 bases match TRBD2. CDR1 is SGHRS, CDR2 YFSETQ, per germline. The CDR3 loop spans 16 amino acids. V was clipped by 0 bases and J by 4 bases; unmatched bases: 6.

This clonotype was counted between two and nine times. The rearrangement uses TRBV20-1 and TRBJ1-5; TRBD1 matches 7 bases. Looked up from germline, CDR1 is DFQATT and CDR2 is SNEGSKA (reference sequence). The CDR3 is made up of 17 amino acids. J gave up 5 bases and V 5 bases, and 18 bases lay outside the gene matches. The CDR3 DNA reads TGCAGTGCTCTAGATCCGCACCGGGACAGAGTCTATCAGCCCCAGCATTTT. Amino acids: CSALDPHRDRVYQPQHF.

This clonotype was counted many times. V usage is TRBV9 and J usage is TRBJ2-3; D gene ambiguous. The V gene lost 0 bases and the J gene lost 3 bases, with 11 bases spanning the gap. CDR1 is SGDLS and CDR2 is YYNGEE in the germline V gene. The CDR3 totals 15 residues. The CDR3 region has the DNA TGTGCCAGCAGCGTAGCCCACGGGCAGACAGATACGCAGTATTTT. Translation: CASSVAHGQTDTQYF. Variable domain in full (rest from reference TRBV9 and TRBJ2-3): DSGVTQTPKHLITATGQRVTLRCSPRSGDLSVYWYQQSLDQGLQFLIQYYNGEERAKGNILERFSAQQFPDLHSELNLSSLELGDSALYFCASSVAHGQTDTQYFGPGTRLTVL.

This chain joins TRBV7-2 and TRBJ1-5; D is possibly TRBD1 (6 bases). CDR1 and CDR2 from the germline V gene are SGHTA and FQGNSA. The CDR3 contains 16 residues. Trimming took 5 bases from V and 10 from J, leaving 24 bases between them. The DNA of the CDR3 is TGTGCCAGCAGCGACCCCTCACAGGGCCGGCGAGGTCCCCAGCATTTT. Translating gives CASSDPSQGRRGPQHF. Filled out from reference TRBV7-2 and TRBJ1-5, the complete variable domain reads GAGVSQSPSNKVTEKGKDVELRCDPISGHTALYWYRQSLGQGLEFLIYFQGNSAPDKSGLPSDRFSAERTGGSVSTLTIQRTQQEDSAVYLCASSDPSQGRRGPQHFGDGTRLSIL.

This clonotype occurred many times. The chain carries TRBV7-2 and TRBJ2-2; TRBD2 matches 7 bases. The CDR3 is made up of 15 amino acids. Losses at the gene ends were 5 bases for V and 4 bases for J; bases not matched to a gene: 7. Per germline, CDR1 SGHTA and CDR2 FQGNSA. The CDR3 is CASSPRLAGTGELFF. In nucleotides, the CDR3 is TGTGCCAGCAGCCCCCGACTAGCCGGCACCGGGGAGCTGTTTTTT.

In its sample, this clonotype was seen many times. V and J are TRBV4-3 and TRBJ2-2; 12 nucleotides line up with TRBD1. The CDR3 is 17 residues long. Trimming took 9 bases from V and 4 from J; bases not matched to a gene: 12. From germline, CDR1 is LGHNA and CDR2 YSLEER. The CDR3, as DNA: TGCGCCAGTAGTAGGACAGGGACAGGGGGCAGCACCGGGGAGCTGTTTTTT. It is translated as CASSRTGTGGSTGELFF.

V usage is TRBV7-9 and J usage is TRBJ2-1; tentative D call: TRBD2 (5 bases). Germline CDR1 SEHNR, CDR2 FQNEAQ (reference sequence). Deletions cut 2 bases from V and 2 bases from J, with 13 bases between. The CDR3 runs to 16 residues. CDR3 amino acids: CASSLWLAGTYNEQFF. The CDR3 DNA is TGTGCCAGCAGCTTATGGCTAGCCGGGACCTACAATGAGCAGTTCTTC. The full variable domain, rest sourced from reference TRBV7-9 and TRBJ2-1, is DTGVSQNPRHKITKRGQNVTFRCDPISEHNRLYWYRQTLGQGPEFLTYFQNEAQLEKSRLLSDRFSAERPKGSFSTLEIQRTEQGDSAMYLCASSLWLAGTYNEQFFGPGTRLTVL.

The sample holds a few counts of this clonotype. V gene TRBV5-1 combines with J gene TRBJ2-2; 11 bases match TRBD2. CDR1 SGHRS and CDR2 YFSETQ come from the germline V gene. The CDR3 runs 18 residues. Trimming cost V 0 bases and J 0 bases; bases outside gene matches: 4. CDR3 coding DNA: TGCGCCAGCAGCTTGGAACTAGCGGGGGCCGCGAACACCGGGGAGCTGTTTTTT. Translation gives CASSLELAGAANTGELFF.